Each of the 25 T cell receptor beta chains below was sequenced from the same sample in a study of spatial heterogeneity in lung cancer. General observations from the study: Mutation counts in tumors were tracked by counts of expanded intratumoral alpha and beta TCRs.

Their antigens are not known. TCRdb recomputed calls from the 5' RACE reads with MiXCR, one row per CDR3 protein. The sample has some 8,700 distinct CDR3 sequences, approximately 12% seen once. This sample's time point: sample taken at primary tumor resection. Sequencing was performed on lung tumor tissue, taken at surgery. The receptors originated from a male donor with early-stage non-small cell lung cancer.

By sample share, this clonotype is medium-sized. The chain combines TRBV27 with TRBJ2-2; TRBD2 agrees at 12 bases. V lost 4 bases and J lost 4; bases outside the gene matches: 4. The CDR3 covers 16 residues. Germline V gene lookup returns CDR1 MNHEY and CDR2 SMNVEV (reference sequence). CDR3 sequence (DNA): TGTGCCAGCAGTTCGACTAGCGGGAGCGGCACCGGGGAGCTGTTTTTT. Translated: CASSSTSGSGTGELFF.

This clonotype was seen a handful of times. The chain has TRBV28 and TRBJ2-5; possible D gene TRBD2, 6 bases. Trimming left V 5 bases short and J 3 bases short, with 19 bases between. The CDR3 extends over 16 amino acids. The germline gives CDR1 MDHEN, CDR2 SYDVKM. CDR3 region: CASSRTRGEEEETQYF. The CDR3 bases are TGTGCCAGCAGTCGTACCCGCGGGGAAGAGGAAGAGACCCAGTACTTC.

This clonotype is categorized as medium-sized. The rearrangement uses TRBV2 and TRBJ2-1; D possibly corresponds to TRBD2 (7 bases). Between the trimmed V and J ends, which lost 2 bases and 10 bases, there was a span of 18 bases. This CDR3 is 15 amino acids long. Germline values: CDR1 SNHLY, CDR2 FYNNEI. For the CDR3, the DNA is TGTGCCAGCAGTGAATGGGACACCGGGGAGGGGGAGCAGTTCTTC. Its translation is CASSEWDTGEGEQFF.

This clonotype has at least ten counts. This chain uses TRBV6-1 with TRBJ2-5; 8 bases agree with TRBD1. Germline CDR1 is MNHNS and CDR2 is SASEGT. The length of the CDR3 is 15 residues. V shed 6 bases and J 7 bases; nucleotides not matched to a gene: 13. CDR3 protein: CASRLDRGMQGTQYF. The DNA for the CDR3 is TGTGCCAGCAGGCTAGACAGGGGCATGCAGGGGACCCAGTACTTC.

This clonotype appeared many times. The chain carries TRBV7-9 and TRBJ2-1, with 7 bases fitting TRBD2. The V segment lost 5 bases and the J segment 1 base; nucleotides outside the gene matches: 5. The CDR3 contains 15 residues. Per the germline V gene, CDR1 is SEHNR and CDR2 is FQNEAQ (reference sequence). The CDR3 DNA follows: TGTGCCAGCAGCCTCCTAGCGGATTCCTACAATGAGCAGTTCTTC. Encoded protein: CASSLLADSYNEQFF.

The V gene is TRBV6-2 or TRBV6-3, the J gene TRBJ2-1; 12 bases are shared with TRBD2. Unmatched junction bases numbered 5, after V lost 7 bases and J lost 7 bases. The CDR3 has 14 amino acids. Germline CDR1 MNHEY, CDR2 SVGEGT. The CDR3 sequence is CASTFGTSGNEQFF. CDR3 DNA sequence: TGTGCCAGCACCTTCGGGACTAGCGGGAATGAGCAGTTCTTC.

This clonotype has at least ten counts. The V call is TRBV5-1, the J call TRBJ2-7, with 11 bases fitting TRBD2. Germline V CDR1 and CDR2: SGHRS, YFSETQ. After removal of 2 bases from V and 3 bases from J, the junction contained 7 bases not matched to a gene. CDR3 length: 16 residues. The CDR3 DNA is TGCGCCAGCAGCTTCAGACTAGCGGGGCAAGACTACGAGCAGTACTTC. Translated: CASSFRLAGQDYEQYF.

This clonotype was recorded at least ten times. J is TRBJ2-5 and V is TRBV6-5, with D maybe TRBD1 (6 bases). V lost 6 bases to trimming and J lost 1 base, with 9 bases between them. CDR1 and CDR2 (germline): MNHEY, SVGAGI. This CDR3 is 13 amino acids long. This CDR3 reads CASRGQSQETQYF. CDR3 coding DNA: TGTGCCAGCAGAGGACAGTCCCAAGAGACCCAGTACTTC.

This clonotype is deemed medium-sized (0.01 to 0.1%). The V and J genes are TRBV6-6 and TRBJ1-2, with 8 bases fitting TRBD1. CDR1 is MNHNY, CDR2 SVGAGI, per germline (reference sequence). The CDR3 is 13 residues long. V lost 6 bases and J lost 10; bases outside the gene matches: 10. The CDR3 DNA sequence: TGTGCCAGCAGCCCGACAGGGGAAGCCGCCTACACCTTC. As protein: CASSPTGEAAYTF.

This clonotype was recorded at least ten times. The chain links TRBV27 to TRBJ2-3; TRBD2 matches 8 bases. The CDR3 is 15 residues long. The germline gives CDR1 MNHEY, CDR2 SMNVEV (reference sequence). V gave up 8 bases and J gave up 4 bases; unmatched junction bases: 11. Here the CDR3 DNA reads TGTGCCAGCTTGGCTGGACTAGCCCGCCCAGATACGCAGTATTTT. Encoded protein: CASLAGLARPDTQYF.

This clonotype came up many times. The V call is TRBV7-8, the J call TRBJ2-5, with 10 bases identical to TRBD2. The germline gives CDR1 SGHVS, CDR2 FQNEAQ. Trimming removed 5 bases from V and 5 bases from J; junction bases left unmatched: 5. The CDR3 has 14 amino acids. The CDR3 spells CASSTGTSVETQYF. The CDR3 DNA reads TGTGCCAGCAGCACCGGGACTAGCGTCGAGACCCAGTACTTC.

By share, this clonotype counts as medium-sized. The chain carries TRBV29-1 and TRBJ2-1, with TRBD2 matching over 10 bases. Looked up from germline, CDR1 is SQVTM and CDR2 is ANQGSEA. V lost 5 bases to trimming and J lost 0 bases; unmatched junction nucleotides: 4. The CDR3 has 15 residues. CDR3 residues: CSVSSGSSSYNEQFF. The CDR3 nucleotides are TGCAGCGTTTCTAGCGGGAGTTCCTCCTACAATGAGCAGTTCTTC.

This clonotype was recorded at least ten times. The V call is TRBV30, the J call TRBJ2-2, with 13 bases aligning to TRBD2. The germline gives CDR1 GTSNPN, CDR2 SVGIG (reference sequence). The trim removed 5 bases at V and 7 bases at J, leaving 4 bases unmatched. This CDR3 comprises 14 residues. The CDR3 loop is CAWGGLAGRGELFF. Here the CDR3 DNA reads TGTGCCTGGGGGGGACTAGCGGGACGCGGGGAGCTGTTTTTT.

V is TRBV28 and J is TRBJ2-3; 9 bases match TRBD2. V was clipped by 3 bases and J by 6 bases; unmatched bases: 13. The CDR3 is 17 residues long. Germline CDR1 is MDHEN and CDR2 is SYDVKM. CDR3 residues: CASSLGSGRGHRDTQYF. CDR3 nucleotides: TGTGCCAGCAGTTTGGGTAGCGGGAGAGGTCATAGGGATACGCAGTATTTT.

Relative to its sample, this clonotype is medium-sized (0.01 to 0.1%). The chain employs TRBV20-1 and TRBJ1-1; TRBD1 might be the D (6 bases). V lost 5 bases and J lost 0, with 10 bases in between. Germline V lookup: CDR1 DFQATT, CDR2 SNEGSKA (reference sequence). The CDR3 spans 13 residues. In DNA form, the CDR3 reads TGCAGTGCTCGACGGACAGTGAACACTGAAGCTTTCTTT. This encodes CSARRTVNTEAFF.

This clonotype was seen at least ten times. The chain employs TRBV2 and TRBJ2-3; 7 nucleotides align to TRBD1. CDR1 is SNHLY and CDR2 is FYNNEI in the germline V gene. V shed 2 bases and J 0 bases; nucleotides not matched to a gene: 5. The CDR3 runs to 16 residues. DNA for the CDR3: TGTGCCAGCAGTGAATATACAGGGGCGAGCACAGATACGCAGTATTTT. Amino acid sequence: CASSEYTGASTDTQYF.

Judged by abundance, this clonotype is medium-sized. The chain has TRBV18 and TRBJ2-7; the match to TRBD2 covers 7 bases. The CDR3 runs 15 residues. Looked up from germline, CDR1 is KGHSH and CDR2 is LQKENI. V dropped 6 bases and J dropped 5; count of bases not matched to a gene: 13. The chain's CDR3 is CASSLLRRERDEQYF. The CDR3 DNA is TGTGCCAGCTCCCTATTACGGCGGGAGAGGGACGAGCAGTACTTC.

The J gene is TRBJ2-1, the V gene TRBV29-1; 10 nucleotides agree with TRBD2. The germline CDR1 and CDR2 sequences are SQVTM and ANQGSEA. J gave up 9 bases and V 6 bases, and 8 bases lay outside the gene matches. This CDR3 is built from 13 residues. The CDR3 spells CSVAGGLKAEQFF. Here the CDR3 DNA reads TGCAGCGTAGCGGGGGGGCTTAAGGCTGAGCAGTTCTTC.

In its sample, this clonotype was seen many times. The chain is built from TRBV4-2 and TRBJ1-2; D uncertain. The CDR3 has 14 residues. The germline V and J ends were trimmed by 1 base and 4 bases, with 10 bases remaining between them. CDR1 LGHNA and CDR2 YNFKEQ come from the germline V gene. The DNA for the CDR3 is TGTGCCAGCAGCCAAGGGATCAGGACCTATGGCTACACCTTC. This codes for CASSQGIRTYGYTF.

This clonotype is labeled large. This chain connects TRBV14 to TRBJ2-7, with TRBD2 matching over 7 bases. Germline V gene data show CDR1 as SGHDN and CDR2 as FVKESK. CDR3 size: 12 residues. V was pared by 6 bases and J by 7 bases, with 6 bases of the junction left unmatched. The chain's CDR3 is CASSHLGGEQYF. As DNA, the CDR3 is TGTGCCAGCAGTCACCTGGGGGGGGAGCAGTACTTC.

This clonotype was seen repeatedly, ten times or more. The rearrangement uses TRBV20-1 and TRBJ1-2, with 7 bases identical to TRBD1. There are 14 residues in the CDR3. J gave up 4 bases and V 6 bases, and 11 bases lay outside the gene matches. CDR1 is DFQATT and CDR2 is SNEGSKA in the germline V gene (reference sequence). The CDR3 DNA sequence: TGCAGTGCCGCGAAAACAGGGGAATCCTATGGCTACACCTTC. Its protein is CSAAKTGESYGYTF.

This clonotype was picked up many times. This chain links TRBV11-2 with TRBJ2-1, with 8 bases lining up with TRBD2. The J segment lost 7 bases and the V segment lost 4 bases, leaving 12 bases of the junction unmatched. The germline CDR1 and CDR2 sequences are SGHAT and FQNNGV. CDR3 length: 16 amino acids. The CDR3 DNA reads TGTGCCAGCAGCTCCCCTGAGCGGGAGTGGAGGAATGAGCAGTTCTTC. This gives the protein CASSSPEREWRNEQFF.

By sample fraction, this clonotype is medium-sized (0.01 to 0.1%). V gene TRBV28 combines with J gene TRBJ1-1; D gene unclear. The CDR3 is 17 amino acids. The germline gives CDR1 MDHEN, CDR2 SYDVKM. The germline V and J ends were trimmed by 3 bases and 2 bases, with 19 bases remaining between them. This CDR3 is CASSLSGTARVNTEAFF. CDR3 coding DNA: TGTGCCAGCAGTTTGTCGGGCACTGCTCGGGTAAACACTGAAGCTTTCTTT.

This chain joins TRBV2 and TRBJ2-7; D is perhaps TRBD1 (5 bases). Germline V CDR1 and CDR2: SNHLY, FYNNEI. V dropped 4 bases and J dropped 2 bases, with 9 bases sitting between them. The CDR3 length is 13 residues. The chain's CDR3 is CASSAGQAYEQYF. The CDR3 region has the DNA TGTGCCAGCAGTGCCGGACAAGCCTACGAGCAGTACTTC.

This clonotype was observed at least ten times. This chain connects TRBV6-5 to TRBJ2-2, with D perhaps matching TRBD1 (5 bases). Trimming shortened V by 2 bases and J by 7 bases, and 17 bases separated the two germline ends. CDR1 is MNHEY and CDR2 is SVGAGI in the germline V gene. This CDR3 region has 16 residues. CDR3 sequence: CASSYQTGFLSGELFF. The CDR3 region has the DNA TGTGCCAGCAGTTACCAAACAGGTTTCCTGAGCGGGGAGCTGTTTTTT.